This section outlines one T cell receptor beta chain sequence together with its context. This clone was detected once. No antigen is known for it. Base-call qualities are not available, and no considerably larger clone is one nucleotide away. V is pruned by 4 bases and J by 6 bases, leaving 0 bases of the junction without a gene match. In the germline V gene, CDR1 corresponds to SGHTA and CDR2 to FQGTGA. There are 12 amino acids in the CDR3, from cysteine to phenylalanine inclusive. Of all the DNA, just the CDR3 is kept, 36 bases in frame from base 1. These data are taken from a study of cytomegalovirus exposure and HLA in healthy donors (dated by TCRdb to 2017 to 2019). Notes on the research overall: According to an earlier analysis of around 600 of the donors, 150 million to 200 million T cells yielded some 120 million unique TCR beta sequences and 276 Gb of sequence data. The T cell repertoires of several hundred subjects were profiled by immunosequencing and related to cytomegalovirus serostatus. Among under 450 genotyped donors of the cohort, an average of approximately 240,000 unique TCR beta nucleotide sequences were sequenced per donor, roughly a sixth of them non-productive. The aim of the study was to test whether cataloging public T cell receptors could identify signatures of past pathogen exposure. Four or five DR-DQ haplotypes were handled as single units for association and clustering, since linkage in the cohort was strong. In addition to the first cohort of 666 subjects, a separate validation cohort of under 150 different subjects was used. In the later analysis, no new phenotypic data were used to find candidate immune exposures; instead, reliance was placed on TCR beta sequences and their occurrence across donors. Of the roughly 400 genotyped donors, 75% to 85% were placed in the genetic ancestry cluster associated with self-reported Caucasian donors. Every repertoire in the discovery cohort had been generated on one and the same sequencing platform. A later analysis re-examined previously published TCR beta repertoires from roughly 720 donors and added high-resolution HLA genotyping to investigate patterns of TCR occurrence. An earlier analysis of fewer than 750 of the donors used high-throughput TCR beta sequencing to judge whether each TCR beta V gene segment behaved as functional or pseudogenic. HLA typing covered class I and class II loci at four-digit resolution. A later genetic analysis took genome-wide SNP genotypes for about three fifths of the 666 donors and used that subset as a discovery cohort. The study combined high-throughput TCR immunosequencing, statistical association of individual TCRs with disease status, and machine learning to predict cytomegalovirus infection status. An early release covering roughly 600 HLA-typed donors comprised about 310 gigabases of sequencing data and 85 million to 100 million unique TCR sequences. The number of typed donors differed by locus: 629-630 for A, B, C, DRB1 and DQB1; some 500 for DQA1; 606 for DPA1; and 400 to 480 for DPB1. Alongside the repertoire data, information on donor age, sex, ethnicity and CMV serostatus was compiled.

The investigation overall reported the following: Strong co-occurrence of HLA alleles, especially DR and DQ, made assigning TCR associations to individual alleles difficult. Broadly in line with IMGT annotations, most TCR beta V segments showed up in productive rearrangements about 87% or about 30% of the time in an earlier analysis of 450 to 600 of the donors. Presence/absence analyses assumed roughly uniform sequencing depth across donors, an assumption that may not hold. Some IMGT-functional V segments, including TRBV6-2 and TRBV6-3, could not be distinguished by the 87-base-pair reads and were therefore excluded. According to a later analysis, parvovirus B19, influenza, CMV and Epstein-Barr virus appeared linked to several top co-occurrence clusters. Immune exposure information for the cohort was limited to CMV serostatus. In a later genetic analysis, a missense DCLRE1C variant was associated with V-gene and J-gene trimming of TCR beta chains, and the association was replicated in an independent cohort. The classifier was reported to diagnose cytomegalovirus status with high specificity and sensitivity in both the original cohort and the validation cohort. According to a later analysis, most CMV-associated TCR beta chains appeared to be HLA-restricted, and the HLA associations seemed to be driven largely by CMV exposure. A total of fewer than 200 TCR beta chains were listed by the study as associated with cytomegalovirus. The earlier analysis of approximately 560 of the donors excluded 15 to 20 rarely observed V segments, including chromosome 9 orphons, because counts were too low. The sequencing pipeline was judged likely to have produced a cluster of highly shared sequence variants as a technical artifact. In a later analysis, TCR association rates were found to vary across HLA loci, with the most associated TCRs seen for DRB1 alleles and the fewest for HLA-C alleles. The authors suggested that the approach could potentially be generalized to other disease states and immunological phenotypes. Linkage disequilibrium might explain the correlated functional status among segregating V segments, but an unknown experimental factor could not be ruled out. Compared with equally common non-associated chains, HLA-associated TCR beta chains in a later analysis were more clonally expanded and had lower generation probabilities. This cohort had only TCR beta chains sequenced, and the lack of alpha or paired-chain data limited which features could be detected. Because some donors lacked HLA typing at each locus, the association tests relied only on the typed subset. According to a later genetic analysis, donors in an Asian-associated ancestry cluster had fewer N-insertions in productive TCRs than the roughly 700-donor mean. Specific HLA alleles were associated with 15,000 to 20,000 TCR beta sequences at a false discovery rate of 0.05 in a later analysis. Most TCR sequences were seen in very few donors, while some public TCRs were found in many individuals. A few of the identified cytomegalovirus-associated TCR beta chains were confirmed in vitro to be specific for cytomegalovirus antigens. A further reported finding was that TCR beta sequences accurately predicted the HLA-A and HLA-B alleles for most subjects in the first cohort.

Library method: the immunoSEQ multiplex PCR assay. For the multiplex PCR, a mixture combining 60 forward primers for TCR Vbeta segments and 13 reverse primers for TCR Jbeta segments was used. The CDR3 region of rearranged TCR beta genes was amplified from genomic DNA with a multiplex PCR assay. The amplified TCR beta libraries were sequenced on the Illumina HiSeq System as 87-base-pair reads. The original pipeline was this. Across the roughly 640 repertoires, a later analysis counted tens of millions of unique TCR beta chains, some 11 million of which were shared by at least two donors. Raw reads were error-corrected and collapsed into unique sequences with a nearest-neighbor algorithm that merged closely related sequences to remove PCR and sequencing errors. To assign V, D and J gene segments, CDR3 sequences were aligned to IMGT reference sequences. Each retained sequence needed at least a six-nucleotide match to both a V gene segment and a J gene segment. Rearrangements were classified as productive when the CDR3 lacked stop codons and remained in frame with V and J, and all other rearrangements were classified as non-productive. Following IMGT convention, CDR3 was defined as the stretch from the second conserved V-encoded cysteine to the conserved J-encoded phenylalanine. Sequences without an unambiguous match to a single V gene segment were excluded from the earlier analysis of 450 to 650 of the donors. An earlier analysis of about 600 of the donors called V segments functional above 56.7% productive rearrangements and segregating when the between-donor standard deviation exceeded 5%. To diagnose cytomegalovirus status from the catalog of TCR beta chain sequences, a statistical classification framework was built. A later analysis assigned V and J genes by comparing TCR nucleotide sequences with IMGT/GENE-DB human TR gene sequences. In a later analysis, CDR3 sequences and most-parsimonious VDJ recombination scenarios were assigned using the TCRdist pipeline. In a later analysis, each TCR beta chain was defined by its CDR3 amino acid sequence together with its V-gene family, and reads lacking a unique V-gene family were excluded. In a later analysis, fewer than 600 highly shared, low-generation-probability nucleotide sequences were removed to address suspected cross-contamination and a sequencing artifact. In a later analysis, a clonal expansion index for each public chain was calculated from normalized within-repertoire ranks of inferred template counts. In a later analysis, generation probabilities were computed using a VDJ recombination model fitted to out-of-frame rearrangements, and the results were checked against IGoR. Hypergeometric tests were used in a later analysis to score TCR-TCR, TCR-HLA and TCR-CMV co-occurrence, with a repertoire-size bias correction applied to the TCR pairs. In a later analysis, false discovery rates were estimated by permuting HLA or CMV assignments 20 times. In a later analysis, co-occurring TCRs were grouped using DBSCAN, with TCRdist sequence similarity added in when clustering inside HLA-allele-positive subsets. For co-occurrence clustering, repertoires with fewer than 30,000 or more than 120,000 public chains were excluded, along with five repertoires with anomalous nucleotide sharing. Not all clones reach the TCRdb copy of this immuneACCESS table, which keeps in-frame sequences only. Checked studies attribute under half of the gap to unresolved V genes and leave the rest unexplained. V and J calls and clone size are as listed in that table; D and trimming were resolved from the DNA. This sample holds a few hundred thousand clones; about 75% were observed only once. Jointly, the top ten make up around 2% of the sample.

In total, more than 500 healthy bone marrow donors made up the cohort. Cohort members were all nominally healthy when sampled, although unrecorded immune exposures were likely present. The donor tested CMV seronegative and was one of the 352 seronegative cohort members. Every donor gave a peripheral blood sample, and the peripheral blood mononuclear cells from that sample were used for TCR beta sequencing. The Qiagen DNeasy Blood Extraction Kit was used to extract genomic DNA from the blood cell samples. The specimen sequenced was PBMCs. This receptor was obtained from a young man in good health and CMV-seronegative. The rearrangement combines TRBV7-3 with TRBJ2-3; 8 bases in the middle match TRBD2. CDR3 sequence: CASSSGGDTQYF. The nucleotide sequence is given as TGTGCCAGCAGCTCGGGGGGGGATACGCAGTATTTT.